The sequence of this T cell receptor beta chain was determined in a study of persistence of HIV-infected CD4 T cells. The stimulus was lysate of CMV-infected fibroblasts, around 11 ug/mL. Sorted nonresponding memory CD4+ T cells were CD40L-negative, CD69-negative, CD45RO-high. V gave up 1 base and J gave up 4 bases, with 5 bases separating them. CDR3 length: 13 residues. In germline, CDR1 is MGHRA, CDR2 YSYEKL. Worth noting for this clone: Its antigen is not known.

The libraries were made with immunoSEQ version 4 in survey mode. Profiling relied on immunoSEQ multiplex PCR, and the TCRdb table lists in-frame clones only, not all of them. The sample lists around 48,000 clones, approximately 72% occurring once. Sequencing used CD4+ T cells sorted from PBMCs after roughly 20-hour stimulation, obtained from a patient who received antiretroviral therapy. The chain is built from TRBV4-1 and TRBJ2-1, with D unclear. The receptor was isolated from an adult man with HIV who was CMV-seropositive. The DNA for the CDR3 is TGCGCCAGCAGCCAAGTCAGATACAATGAGCAGTTCTTC. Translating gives CASSQVRYNEQFF.